This TCR beta chain was documented in a study of blood T cell repertoires in COVID-19. Turning to the study itself: T cells, B-cell-depleted T cells, or PBMCs provided the cDNA or gDNA that served as material.

Per the original data handling: Scientists estimated how many nucleated cells there were by amplifying reference gene primers. The assay was immunoSEQ multiplex PCR, and TCRdb's table has in-frame clones only and misses some. V and J calls plus clone size are reproduced from that table; the DNA served to infer D and trimming. The table records around 230,000 clones, approximately 82% of them present only once. CDR3 size: 15 residues. From germline, CDR1 is SGHKS and CDR2 YYEKEE (reference sequence). With 5 bases removed from V and 8 bases from J, the gap between germline ends came to 22 bases. The source material was peripheral blood. The sequence derives from a woman in her 70s with active or convalescent COVID-19. J is TRBJ1-2 and V is TRBV5-5; a possible D gene is TRBD1 (6 bases). The DNA for the CDR3 is TGTGCCAGCAGAGATGGCCGGGACCCCCAGGGGGGCTACACCTTC. As protein: CASRDGRDPQGGYTF.